Each of the 2 T cell receptor beta chains below was sequenced from the same sample in a study of T cell changes during pregnancy in multiple sclerosis (dated by TCRdb to 2018 to 2020). To prepare the library, the immunoSEQ multiplex PCR assay was applied. TCRdb re-hosts the immuneACCESS table, in-frame sequences only. Its copies lack some clones; in the studies checked, an unresolved V gene accounts for under half of them, and the cause for the rest is not known. This sample holds around 50,000 clones; around 93% were observed only once. The ten largest clonotypes hold approximately 0.6% of the sample. The sequences come from CD4+ T cells from peripheral blood mononuclear cells, collected after pregnancy. The source is a female donor with multiple sclerosis, enrolled in a pregnancy study.

This clone occurred once. The chain links TRBV10-3 to TRBJ2-1; 10 positions agree with TRBD2. The CDR3 has 14 amino acids. The trim removed 8 bases at V and 6 bases at J, leaving 7 bases unmatched. Looked up from germline, CDR1 is ENHRY and CDR2 is SYGVKD. For the CDR3, the DNA is TGTGCCATCGGGAGCGGGGGGGCACTCAATGAGCAGTTCTTC. Encoded protein: CAIGSGGALNEQFF.

The rearrangement uses TRBV7-8 and TRBJ2-2; D gene ambiguous. The CDR3 has 12 amino acids. V lost 7 bases to trimming and J lost 4 bases, with 7 bases between them. Germline CDR1 and CDR2: SGHVS and FQNEAQ. The CDR3 bases are TGTGCCAGCAAATACGGCACCGGGGAGCTGTTTTTT. Translating it yields CASKYGTGELFF.